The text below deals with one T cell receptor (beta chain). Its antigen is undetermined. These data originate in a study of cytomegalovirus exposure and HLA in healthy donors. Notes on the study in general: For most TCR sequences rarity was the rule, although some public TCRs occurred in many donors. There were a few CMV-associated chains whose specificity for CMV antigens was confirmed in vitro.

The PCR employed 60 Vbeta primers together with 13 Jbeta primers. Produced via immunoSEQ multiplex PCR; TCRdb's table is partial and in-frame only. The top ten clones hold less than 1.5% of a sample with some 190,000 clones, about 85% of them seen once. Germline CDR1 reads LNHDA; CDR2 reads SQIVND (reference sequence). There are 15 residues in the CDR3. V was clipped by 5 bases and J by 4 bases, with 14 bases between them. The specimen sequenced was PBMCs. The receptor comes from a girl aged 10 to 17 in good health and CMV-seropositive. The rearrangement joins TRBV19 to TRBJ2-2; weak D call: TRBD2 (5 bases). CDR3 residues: CASSRDGLLTGELFF. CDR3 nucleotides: TGTGCCAGTAGTCGAGACGGACTGCTCACCGGGGAGCTGTTTTTT.